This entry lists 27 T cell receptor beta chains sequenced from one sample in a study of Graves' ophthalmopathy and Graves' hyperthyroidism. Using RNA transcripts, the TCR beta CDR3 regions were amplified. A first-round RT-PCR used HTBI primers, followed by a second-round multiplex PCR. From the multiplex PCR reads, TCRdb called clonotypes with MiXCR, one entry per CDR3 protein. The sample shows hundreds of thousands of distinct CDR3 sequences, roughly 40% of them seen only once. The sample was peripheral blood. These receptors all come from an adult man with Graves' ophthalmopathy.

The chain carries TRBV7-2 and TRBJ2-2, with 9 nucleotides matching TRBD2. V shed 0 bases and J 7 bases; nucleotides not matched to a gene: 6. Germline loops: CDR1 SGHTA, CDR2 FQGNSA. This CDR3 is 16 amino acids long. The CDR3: CASSLAAGGLNGELFF. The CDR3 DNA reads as TGTGCCAGCAGCTTAGCGGCGGGGGGGCTTAACGGGGAGCTGTTTTTT. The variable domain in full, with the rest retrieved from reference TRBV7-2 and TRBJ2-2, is GAGVSQSPSNKVTEKGKDVELRCDPISGHTALYWYRQSLGQGLEFLIYFQGNSAPDKSGLPSDRFSAERTGGSVSTLTIQRTQQEDSAVYLCASSLAAGGLNGELFFGEGSRLTVL.

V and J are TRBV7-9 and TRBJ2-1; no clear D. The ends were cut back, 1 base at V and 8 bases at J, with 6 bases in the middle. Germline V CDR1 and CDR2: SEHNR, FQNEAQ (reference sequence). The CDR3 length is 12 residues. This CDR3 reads CASSLVMDEQFF. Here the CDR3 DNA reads TGTGCCAGCAGCTTAGTTATGGATGAGCAGTTCTTC.

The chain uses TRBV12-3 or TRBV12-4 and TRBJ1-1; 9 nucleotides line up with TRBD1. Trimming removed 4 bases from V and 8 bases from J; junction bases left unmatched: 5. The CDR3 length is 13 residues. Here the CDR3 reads CASSYSGTGEAFF. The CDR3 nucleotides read TGTGCCAGCAGTTACTCTGGGACAGGGGAAGCTTTCTTT.

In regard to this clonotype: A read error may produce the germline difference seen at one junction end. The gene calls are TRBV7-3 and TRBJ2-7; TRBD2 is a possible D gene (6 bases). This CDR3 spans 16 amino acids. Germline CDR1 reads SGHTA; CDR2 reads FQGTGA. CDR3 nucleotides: TGCGCCAGCAGCCCTGGTGGGGGGTTTGGTGTCTACGAGCAGTACTTC. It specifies CASSPGGGFGVYEQYF.

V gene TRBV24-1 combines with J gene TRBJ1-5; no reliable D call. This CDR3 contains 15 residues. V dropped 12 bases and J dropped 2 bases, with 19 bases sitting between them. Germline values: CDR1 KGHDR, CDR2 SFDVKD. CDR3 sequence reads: CAPSMAGKGNQPQHF. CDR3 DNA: TGTGCCCCCTCTATGGCGGGGAAGGGCAATCAGCCCCAGCATTTT.

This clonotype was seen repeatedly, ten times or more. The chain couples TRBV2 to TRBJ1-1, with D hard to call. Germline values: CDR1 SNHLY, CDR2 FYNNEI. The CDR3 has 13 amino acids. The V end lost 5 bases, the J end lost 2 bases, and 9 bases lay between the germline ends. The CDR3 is CASSSSENTEAFF. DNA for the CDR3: TGTGCCAGCAGTTCGTCAGAAAACACTGAAGCTTTCTTT.

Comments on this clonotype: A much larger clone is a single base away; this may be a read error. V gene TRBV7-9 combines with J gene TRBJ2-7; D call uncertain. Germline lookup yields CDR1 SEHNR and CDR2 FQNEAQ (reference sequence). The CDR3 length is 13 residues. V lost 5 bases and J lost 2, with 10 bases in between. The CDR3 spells CASSLQFPYEQYF. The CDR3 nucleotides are TGTGCCAGCAGCCTACAGTTCCCCTACGAGCAGTACTTC.

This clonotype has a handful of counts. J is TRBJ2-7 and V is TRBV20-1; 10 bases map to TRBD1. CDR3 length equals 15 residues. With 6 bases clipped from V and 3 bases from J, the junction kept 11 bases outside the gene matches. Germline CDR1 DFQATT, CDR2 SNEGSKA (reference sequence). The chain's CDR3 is CSAPPNDRGLYEQYF. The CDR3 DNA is TGCAGTGCCCCACCAAATGACAGGGGGCTCTACGAGCAGTACTTC.

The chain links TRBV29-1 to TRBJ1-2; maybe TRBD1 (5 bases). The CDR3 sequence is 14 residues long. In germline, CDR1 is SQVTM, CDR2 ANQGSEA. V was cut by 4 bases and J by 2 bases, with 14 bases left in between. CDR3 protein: CSVVAAGGNYGYTF. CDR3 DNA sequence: TGCAGCGTTGTGGCCGCCGGGGGAAACTATGGCTACACCTTC.

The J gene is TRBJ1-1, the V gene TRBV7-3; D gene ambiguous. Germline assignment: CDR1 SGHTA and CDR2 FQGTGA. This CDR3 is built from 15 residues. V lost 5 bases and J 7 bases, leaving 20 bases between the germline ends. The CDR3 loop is CASSQDREWVSEAFF. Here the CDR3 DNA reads TGTGCCAGCAGCCAAGATCGTGAATGGGTTAGTGAAGCTTTCTTT.

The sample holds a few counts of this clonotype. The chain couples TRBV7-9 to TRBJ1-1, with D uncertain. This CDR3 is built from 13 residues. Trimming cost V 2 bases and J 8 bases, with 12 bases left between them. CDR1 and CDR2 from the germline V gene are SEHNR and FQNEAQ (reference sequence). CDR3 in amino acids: CASSLIIGQEAFF. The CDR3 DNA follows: TGTGCCAGCAGCTTAATTATCGGGCAGGAAGCTTTCTTT.

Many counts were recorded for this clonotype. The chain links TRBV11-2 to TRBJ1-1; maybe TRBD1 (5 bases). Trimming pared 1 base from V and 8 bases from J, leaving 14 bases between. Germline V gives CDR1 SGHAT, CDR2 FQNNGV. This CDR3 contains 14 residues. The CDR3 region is CASSLGGSRDEAFF. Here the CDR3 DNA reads TGTGCCAGCAGCTTAGGGGGCTCCAGGGACGAAGCTTTCTTT.

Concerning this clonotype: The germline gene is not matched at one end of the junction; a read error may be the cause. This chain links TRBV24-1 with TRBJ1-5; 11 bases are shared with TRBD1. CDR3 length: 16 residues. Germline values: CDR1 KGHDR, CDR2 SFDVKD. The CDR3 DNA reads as TGTGCCAGCAGTTCAGGACAGGGGGCGAGCAATCAGCCCCAGCATTTT. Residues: CASSSGQGASNQPQHF.

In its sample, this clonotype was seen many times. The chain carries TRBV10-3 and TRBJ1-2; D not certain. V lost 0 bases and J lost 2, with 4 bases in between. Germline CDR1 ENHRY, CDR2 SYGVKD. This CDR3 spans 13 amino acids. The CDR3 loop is CAISESGNYGYTF. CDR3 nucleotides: TGTGCCATCAGTGAGTCGGGCAACTATGGCTACACCTTC.

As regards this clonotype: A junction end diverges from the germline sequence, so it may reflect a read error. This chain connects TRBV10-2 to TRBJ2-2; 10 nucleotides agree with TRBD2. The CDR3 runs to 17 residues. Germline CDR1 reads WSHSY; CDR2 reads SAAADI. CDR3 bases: TGCGCCTGCAGTGCAAGGACTAGCGGAAAGTTGACCGGGGAGCTGTTTTTT. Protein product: CACSARTSGKLTGELFF.

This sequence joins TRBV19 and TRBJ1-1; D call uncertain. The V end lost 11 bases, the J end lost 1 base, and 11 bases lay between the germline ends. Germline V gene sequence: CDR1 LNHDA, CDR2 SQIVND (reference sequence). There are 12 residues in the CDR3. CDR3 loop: CAWMPGNTEAFF. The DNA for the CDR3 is TGTGCCTGGATGCCGGGGAACACTGAAGCTTTCTTT.

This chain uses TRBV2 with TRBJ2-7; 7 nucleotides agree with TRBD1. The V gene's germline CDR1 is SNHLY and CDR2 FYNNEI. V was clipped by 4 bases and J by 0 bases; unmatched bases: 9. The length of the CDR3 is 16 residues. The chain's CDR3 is CASSAPTGQSSYEQYF. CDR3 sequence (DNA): TGTGCCAGCAGTGCCCCAACGGGACAGAGCTCCTACGAGCAGTACTTC.

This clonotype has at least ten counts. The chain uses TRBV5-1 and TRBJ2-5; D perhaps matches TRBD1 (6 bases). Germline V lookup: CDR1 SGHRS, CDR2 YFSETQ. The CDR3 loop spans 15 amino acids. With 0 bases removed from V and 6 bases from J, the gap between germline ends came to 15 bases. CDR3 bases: TGCGCCAGCAGCTTGGATTCGGCACAGGGAAAGACCCAGTACTTC. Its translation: CASSLDSAQGKTQYF.

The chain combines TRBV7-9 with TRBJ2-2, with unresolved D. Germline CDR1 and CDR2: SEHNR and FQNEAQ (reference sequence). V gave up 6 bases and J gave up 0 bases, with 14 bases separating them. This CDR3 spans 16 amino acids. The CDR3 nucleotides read TGTGCCAGCAGGACCCCCGTAATGTCGAACACCGGGGAGCTGTTTTTT. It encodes CASRTPVMSNTGELFF.

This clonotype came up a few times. DNA of the CDR3: TGTGCCAGCAGTTTGCAGATTGGTGCAGGAGAGACCCAGTACTTC. Its protein is CASSLQIGAGETQYF. This chain connects TRBV28 to TRBJ2-5; unclear D gene. Trimming cost V 3 bases and J 4 bases, with 15 bases left between them. Germline values: CDR1 MDHEN, CDR2 SYDVKM. The CDR3 runs to 15 residues.

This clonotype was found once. The CDR3 region is CSAPGDTGNTIYF. The CDR3 region has the DNA TGCAGTGCCCCTGGGGACACGGGAAACACCATATATTTT. The rearrangement joins TRBV20-1 to TRBJ1-3; a possible D gene is TRBD1 (6 bases). This CDR3 contains 13 residues. V lost 6 bases and J 4 bases, leaving 13 bases between the germline ends. CDR1 and CDR2 from the germline V gene are DFQATT and SNEGSKA (reference sequence).

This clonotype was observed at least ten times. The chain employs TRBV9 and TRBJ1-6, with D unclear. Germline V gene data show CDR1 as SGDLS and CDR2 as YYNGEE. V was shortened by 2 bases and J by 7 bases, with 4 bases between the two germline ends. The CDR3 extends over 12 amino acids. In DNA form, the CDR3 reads TGTGCCAGCAGCGTCCCAAATTCACCCCTCCACTTT. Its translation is CASSVPNSPLHF.

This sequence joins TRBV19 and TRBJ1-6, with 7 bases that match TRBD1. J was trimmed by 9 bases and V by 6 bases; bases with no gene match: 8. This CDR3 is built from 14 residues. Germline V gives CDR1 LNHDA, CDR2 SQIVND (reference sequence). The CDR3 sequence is CASSLKGGGSPLHF. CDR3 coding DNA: TGTGCCAGTAGCCTAAAAGGGGGCGGTTCACCCCTCCACTTT.

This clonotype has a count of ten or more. The chain's CDR3 is CATSLGREPFEAFF. CDR3 DNA: TGTGCCACCAGCCTAGGACGGGAACCGTTCGAAGCTTTCTTT. The chain couples TRBV24-1 to TRBJ1-1, with D unclear. Germline V CDR1 and CDR2: KGHDR, SFDVKD. The CDR3 totals 14 residues. Trimming left V 7 bases short and J 8 bases short, with 19 bases between.

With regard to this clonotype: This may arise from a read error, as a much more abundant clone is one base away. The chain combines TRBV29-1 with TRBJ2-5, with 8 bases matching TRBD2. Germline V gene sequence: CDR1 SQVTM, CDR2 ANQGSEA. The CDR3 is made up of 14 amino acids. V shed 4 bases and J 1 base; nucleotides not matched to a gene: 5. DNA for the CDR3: TGCAGCGTTGGCCCGACTAGCGTCCAAGAGACCCAGTACTTC. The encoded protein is CSVGPTSVQETQYF.

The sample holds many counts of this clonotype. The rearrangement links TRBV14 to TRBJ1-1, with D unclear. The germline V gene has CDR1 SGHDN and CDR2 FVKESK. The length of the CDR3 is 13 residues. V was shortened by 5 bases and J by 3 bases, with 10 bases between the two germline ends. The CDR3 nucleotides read TGTGCCAGCAGCGTCGTTAGGGACACTGAAGCTTTCTTT. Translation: CASSVVRDTEAFF. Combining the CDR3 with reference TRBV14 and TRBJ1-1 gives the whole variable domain EAGVTQFPSHSVIEKGQTVTLRCDPISGHDNLYWYRRVMGKEIKFLLHFVKESKQDESGMPNNRFLAERTGGTYSTLKVQPAELEDSGVYFCASSVVRDTEAFFGQGTRLTVV.

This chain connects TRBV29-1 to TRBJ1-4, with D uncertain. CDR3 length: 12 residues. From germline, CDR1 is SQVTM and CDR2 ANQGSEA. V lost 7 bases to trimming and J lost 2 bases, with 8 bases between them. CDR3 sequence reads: CSARRTNEKLFF. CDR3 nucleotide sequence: TGCAGCGCCCGGCGGACTAATGAAAAACTGTTTTTT.